This T cell receptor (beta chain) derives from a study of persistence of HIV-infected CD4 T cells. On the study more broadly: The sample holds CD4+ T cells responsive to CMV or HIV-1 Gag. General study points: TCRbeta richness was lower in CMV- and Gag-responding cells than in anti-CD3/anti-CD28-responding cells.

The stimulus was an HIV-1 Gag 15-mer peptide pool, about 1.1 ug/peptide/mL. CD40L/CD69 double-negative CD45RO-high memory CD4+ T cells were collected. These HIV-1-infected adults initiated suppressive ART in chronic infection. The immunoSEQ assay was version 4, run in survey mode. Generated by immunoSEQ multiplex PCR, the TCRdb table keeps only in-frame clones and is missing some. The sample records about 36,000 clones, roughly four fifths being singletons. The V gene end was trimmed by 4 bases and the J gene end by 5 bases; junction bases not matched to a gene: 12. Germline CDR1 SGHDN, CDR2 FVKESK. The CDR3 runs to 16 residues. To note about this clone: What it binds is unknown.

This receptor was taken from an adult with HIV. The donor label of this sample is uncertain. This sample comprised cultured CD4+ T cells from PBMCs, obtained from a patient who received antiretroviral therapy. V is TRBV14 and J is TRBJ2-3; 7 nucleotides agree with TRBD2. CDR3 amino acids: CASSPIRGGGVDTQYF. CDR3 in DNA: TGTGCCAGCAGCCCTATACGAGGCGGGGGAGTAGATACGCAGTATTTT.